This record concerns one T cell receptor beta chain sequence. Its target is not known. Here immunoSEQ multiplex PCR was the method, and the copy in TCRdb shows in-frame clones only, minus some. The sample lists roughly 86,000 clones, 85% occurring once. During the collection period, no donor immune events like infections were recorded. Trimming removed 3 bases from V and 1 base from J, with 16 bases in between. This CDR3 comprises 16 residues. Germline CDR1 LNHDA, CDR2 SQIVND (reference sequence). These data are taken from a study of identifying expanded T cells in peripheral blood. The study's findings and limits: Over approximately two and four weeks, about 15 and 18 clones changed, versus 1.2 between replicates. Variance in clone template counts between approximately two-week samples significantly increased with total template count across all healthy donors.

Sequenced material: blood. The chain employs TRBV19 and TRBJ2-7; D unclear. This TCR was sampled from a person aged 18 to 69 in good health. Here the CDR3 reads CASSIRVRSASYEQYF. The CDR3 DNA follows: TGTGCCAGTAGTATTCGTGTTCGGTCTGCATCCTACGAGCAGTACTTC.